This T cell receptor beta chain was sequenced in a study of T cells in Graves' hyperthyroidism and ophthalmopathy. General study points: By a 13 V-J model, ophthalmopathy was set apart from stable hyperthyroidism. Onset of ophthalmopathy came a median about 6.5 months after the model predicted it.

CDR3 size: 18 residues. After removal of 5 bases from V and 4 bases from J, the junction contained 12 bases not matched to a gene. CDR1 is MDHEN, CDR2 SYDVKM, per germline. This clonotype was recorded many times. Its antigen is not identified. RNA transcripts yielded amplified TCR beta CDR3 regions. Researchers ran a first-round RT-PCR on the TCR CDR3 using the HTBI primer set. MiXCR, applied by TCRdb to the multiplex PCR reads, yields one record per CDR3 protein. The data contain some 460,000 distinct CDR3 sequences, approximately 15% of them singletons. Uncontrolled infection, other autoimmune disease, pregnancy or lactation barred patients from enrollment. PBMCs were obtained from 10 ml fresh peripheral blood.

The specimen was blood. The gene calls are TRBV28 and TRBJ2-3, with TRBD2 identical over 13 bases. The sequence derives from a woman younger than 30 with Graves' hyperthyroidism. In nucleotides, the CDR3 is TGTGCCAGCAGTGAGACTAGCGGGAGGCCCGGCAGGGCAGATACGCAGTATTTT. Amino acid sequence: CASSETSGRPGRADTQYF. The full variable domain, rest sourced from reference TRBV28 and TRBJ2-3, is DVKVTQSSRYLVKRTGEKVFLECVQDMDHENMFWYRQDPGLGLRLIYFSYDVKMKEKGDIPEGYSVSREKKERFSLILESASTNQTSMYLCASSETSGRPGRADTQYFGPGTRLTVL.